The clone carrying this TCR beta chain was observed a handful of times. Antigen specificity is unknown. CDR3 and TCR beta VDJ profiling relied on a genomic DNA template. A single record per CDR3 protein comes from TCRdb applying MiXCR to the reads. This table has about 190,000 distinct CDR3 sequences, less than 70% appearing once. This record comes from a study of CD8+CD57+ T cells in acquired aplastic anemia. Study overall: An average of 3.2 ug of DNA was obtained from sorted CD4+ and CD8+ cells. Read counts for CD4+ cells (from healthy donors) averaged around 11 million. General study points: No significant patient-versus-control difference appeared in CD8+ Simpson's diversity. Found in both controls and patients were almost 30 CD8+ CDR3 sequences.

The sequenced sample consisted of sorted CD4+, CD8+, or CD8+CD57+ T cells (not recorded which) from PBMCs. The clonotype originates from a human donor in good health, serving as a control.

CDR3 region: CASSPPGTGIHEQYF. In nucleotides, the CDR3 is TGTGCCAGCAGCCCCCCCGGGACAGGGATCCACGAGCAGTACTTC. The chain couples TRBV7-9 to TRBJ2-7; TRBD1 matches 9 bases. The CDR3 spans 15 residues. The V segment lost 5 bases and the J segment 5 bases; nucleotides outside the gene matches: 10. Germline V lookup: CDR1 SEHNR, CDR2 FQNEAQ (reference sequence).